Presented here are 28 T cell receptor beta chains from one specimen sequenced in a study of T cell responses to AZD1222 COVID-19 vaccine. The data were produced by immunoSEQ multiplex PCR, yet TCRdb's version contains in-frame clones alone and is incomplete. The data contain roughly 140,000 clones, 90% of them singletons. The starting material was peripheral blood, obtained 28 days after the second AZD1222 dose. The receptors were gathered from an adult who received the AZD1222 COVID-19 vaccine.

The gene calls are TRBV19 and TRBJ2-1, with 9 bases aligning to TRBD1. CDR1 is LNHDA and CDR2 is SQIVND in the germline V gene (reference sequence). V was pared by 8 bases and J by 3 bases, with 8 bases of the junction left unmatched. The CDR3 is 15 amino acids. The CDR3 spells CASGSGTGFYNEQFF. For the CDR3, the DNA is TGTGCCAGTGGATCCGGGACAGGGTTCTACAATGAGCAGTTCTTC.

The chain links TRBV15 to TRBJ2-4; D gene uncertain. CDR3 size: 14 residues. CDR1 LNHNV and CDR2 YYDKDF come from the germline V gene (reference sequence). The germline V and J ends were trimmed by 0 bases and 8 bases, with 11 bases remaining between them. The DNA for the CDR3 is TGTGCCACCAGCAGAGATGTAAGTGGAGACATTCAGTACTTC. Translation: CATSRDVSGDIQYF.

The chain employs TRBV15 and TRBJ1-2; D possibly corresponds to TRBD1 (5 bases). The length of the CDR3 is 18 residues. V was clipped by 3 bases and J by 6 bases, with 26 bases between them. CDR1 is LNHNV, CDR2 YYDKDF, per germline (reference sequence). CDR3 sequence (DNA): TGTGCCACCAGCAGTCCAAAAGGGCAGGGAGACTATCGCCATGGCTACACCTTC. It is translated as CATSSPKGQGDYRHGYTF. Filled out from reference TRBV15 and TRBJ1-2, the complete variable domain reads DAMVIQNPRYQVTQFGKPVTLSCSQTLNHNVMYWYQQKSSQAPKLLFHYYDKDFNNEADTPDNFQSRRPNTSFCFLDIRSPGLGDTAMYLCATSSPKGQGDYRHGYTFGSGTRLTVV.

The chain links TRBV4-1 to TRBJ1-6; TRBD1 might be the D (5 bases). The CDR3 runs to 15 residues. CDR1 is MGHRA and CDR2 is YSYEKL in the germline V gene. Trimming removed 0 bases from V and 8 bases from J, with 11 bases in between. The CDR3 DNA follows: TGCGCCAGCAGCCAAGATTCAGGGAGGGATTCACCCCTCCACTTT. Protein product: CASSQDSGRDSPLHF.

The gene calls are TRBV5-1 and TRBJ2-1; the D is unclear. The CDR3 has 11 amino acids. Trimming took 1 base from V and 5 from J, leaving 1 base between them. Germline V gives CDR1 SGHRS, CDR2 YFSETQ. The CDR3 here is CASSLHNEQFF. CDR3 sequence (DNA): TGCGCCAGCAGCTTGCACAATGAGCAGTTCTTC.

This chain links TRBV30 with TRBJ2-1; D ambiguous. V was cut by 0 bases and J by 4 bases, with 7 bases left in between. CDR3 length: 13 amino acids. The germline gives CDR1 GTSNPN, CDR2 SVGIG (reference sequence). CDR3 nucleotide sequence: TGTGCCTGGAGTGTAGGAGAGTACAATGAGCAGTTCTTC. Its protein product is CAWSVGEYNEQFF. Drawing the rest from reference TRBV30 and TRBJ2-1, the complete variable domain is SQTIHQWPATLVQPVGSPLSLECTVEGTSNPNLYWYRQAAGRGLQLLFYSVGIGQISSEVPQNLSASRPQDRQFILSSKKLLLSDSGFYLCAWSVGEYNEQFFGPGTRLTVL.

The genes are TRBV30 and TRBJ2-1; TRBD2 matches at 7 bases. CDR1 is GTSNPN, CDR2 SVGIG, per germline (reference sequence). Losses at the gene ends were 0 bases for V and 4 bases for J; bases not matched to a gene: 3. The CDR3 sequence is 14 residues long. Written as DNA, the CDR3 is TGTGCCTGGAGTGTGAGACTAGCATACAATGAGCAGTTCTTC. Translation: CAWSVRLAYNEQFF.

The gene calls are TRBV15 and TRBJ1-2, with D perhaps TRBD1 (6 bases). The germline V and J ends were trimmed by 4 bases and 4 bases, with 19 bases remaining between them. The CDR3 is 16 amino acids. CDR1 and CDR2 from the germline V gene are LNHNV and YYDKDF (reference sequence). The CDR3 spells CATSKNGEGGSYGYTF. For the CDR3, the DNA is TGTGCCACCAGCAAAAACGGAGAGGGGGGGAGCTATGGCTACACCTTC.

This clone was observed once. The CDR3 bases are TGTGCCAGCAGTTTACGGGGGACAGGGGATCGCTACACCTTC. Translating gives CASSLRGTGDRYTF. The chain couples TRBV27 to TRBJ1-2; TRBD1 matches at 10 bases. This CDR3 contains 14 residues. V was clipped by 2 bases and J by 9 bases; unmatched bases: 6. The germline gives CDR1 MNHEY, CDR2 SMNVEV (reference sequence).

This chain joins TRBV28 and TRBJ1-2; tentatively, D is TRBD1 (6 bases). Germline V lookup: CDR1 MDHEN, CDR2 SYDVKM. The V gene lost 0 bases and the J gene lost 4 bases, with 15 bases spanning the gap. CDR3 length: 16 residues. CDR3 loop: CASSLWSGTKTYGYTF. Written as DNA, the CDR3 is TGTGCCAGCAGTTTATGGTCGGGGACAAAAACCTATGGCTACACCTTC.

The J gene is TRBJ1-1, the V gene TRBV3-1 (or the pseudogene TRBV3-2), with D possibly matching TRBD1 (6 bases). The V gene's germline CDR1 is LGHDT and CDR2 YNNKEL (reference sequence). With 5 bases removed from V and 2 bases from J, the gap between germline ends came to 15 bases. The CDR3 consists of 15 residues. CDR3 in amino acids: CASSLRPGTNTEAFF. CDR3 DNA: TGTGCCAGCAGCTTGAGGCCCGGGACAAACACTGAAGCTTTCTTT.

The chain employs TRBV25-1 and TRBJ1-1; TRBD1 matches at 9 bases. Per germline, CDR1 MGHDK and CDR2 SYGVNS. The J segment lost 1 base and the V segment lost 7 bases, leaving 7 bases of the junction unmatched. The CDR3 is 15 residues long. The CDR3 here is CASTWTGETNTEAFF. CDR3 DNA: TGTGCCAGCACCTGGACAGGGGAGACGAACACTGAAGCTTTCTTT.

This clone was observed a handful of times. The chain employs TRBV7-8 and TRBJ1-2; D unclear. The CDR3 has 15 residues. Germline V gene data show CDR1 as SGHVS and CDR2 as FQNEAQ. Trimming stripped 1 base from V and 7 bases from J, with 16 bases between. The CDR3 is CASSLVPEAGVGYTF. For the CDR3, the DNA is TGTGCCAGCAGCTTAGTTCCAGAGGCTGGAGTTGGCTACACCTTC. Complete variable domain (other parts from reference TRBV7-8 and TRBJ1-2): GAGVSQSPRYKVAKRGQDVALRCDPISGHVSLFWYQQALGQGPEFLTYFQNEAQLDKSGLPSDRFFAERPEGSVSTLKIQRTQQEDSAVYLCASSLVPEAGVGYTFGSGTRLTVV.

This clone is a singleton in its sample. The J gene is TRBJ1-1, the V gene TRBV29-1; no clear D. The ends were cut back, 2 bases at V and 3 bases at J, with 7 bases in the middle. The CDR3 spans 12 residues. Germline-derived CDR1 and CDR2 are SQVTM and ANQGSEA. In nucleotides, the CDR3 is TGCAGCGTTGAAAGGGTGGACACTGAAGCTTTCTTT. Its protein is CSVERVDTEAFF.

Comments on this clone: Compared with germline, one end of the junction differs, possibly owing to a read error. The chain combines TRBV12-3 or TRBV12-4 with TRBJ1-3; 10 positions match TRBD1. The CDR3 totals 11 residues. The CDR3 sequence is CASSLGTGVHF. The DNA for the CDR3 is TGTGCCAGCAGTTTGGGGACAGGGGTACATTTT.

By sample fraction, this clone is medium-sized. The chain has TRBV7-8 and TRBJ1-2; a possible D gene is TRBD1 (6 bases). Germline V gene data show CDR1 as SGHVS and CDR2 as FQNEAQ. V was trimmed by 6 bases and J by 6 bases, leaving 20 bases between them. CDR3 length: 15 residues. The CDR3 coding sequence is TGTGCCAGCAGTTCCCGGGACATCCTGGCGCATGGCTACACCTTC. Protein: CASSSRDILAHGYTF.

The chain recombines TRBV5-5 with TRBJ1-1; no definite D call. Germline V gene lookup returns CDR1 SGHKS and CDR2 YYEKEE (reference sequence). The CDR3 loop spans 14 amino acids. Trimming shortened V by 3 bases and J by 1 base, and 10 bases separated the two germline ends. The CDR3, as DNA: TGTGCCAGCAGCTCACAGTTGGCGAACACTGAAGCTTTCTTT. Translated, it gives CASSSQLANTEAFF.

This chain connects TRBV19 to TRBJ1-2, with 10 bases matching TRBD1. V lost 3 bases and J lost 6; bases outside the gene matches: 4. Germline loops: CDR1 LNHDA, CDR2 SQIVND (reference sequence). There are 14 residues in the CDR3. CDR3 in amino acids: CASSMLTGGNGYTF. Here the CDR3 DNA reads TGTGCCAGTAGTATGTTGACAGGGGGCAATGGCTACACCTTC. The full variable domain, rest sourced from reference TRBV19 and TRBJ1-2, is DGGITQSPKYLFRKEGQNVTLSCEQNLNHDAMYWYRQDPGQGLRLIYYSQIVNDFQKGDIAEGYSVSREKKESFPLTVTSAQKNPTAFYLCASSMLTGGNGYTFGSGTRLTVV.

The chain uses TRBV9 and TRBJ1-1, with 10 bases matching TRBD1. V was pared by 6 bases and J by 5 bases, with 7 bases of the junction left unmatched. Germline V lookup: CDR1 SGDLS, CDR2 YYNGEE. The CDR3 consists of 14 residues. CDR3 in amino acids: CASNPTGGGTEAFF. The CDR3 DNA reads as TGTGCCAGCAACCCGACAGGGGGCGGTACTGAAGCTTTCTTT.

CDR3 in DNA: TGCGCCAGCAGTGATGACCGTGCACTTGGGGCTTTCTTT. Its translation is CASSDDRALGAFF. The chain recombines TRBV10-1 with TRBJ1-1; no firm D call. Germline lookup yields CDR1 WNHNN and CDR2 SYGVQD (reference sequence). The CDR3 sequence is 13 residues long. The V gene lost 3 bases and the J gene lost 11 bases, with 16 bases spanning the gap.

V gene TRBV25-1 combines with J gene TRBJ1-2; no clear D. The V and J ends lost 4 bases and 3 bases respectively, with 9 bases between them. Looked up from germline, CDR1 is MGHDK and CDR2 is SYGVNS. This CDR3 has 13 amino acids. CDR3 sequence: CASSGQPHYGYTF. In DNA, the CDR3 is TGTGCCAGCAGTGGGCAGCCTCACTATGGCTACACCTTC.

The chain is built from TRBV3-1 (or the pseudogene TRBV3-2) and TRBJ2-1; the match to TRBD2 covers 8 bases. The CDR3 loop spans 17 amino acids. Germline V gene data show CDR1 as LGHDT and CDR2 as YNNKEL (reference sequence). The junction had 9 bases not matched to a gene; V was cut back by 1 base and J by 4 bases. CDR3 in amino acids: CASSQAFSAGEYNEQFF. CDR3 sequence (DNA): TGTGCCAGCAGCCAAGCCTTCTCAGCGGGAGAGTACAATGAGCAGTTCTTC.

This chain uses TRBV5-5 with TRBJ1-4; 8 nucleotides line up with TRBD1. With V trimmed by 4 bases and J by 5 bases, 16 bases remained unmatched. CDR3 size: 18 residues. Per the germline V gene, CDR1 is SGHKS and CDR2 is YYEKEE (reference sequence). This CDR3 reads CASSRGGGDRGRNEKLFF. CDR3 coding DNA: TGTGCCAGCAGCCGCGGGGGCGGAGACAGGGGAAGGAATGAAAAACTGTTTTTT.

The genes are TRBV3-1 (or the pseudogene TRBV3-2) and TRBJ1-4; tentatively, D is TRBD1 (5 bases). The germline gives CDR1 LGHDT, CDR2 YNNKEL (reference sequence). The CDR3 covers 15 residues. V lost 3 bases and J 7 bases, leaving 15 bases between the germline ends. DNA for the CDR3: TGTGCCAGCAGCCACCGACGCGGGGCAGGTGAAAAACTGTTTTTT. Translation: CASSHRRGAGEKLFF.

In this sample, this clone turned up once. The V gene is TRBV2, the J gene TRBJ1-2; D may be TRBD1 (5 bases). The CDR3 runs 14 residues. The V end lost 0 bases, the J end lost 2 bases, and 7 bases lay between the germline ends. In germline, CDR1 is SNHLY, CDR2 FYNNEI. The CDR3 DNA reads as TGTGCCAGCAGTGAAGCCAGGGCCAACTATGGCTACACCTTC. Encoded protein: CASSEARANYGYTF.

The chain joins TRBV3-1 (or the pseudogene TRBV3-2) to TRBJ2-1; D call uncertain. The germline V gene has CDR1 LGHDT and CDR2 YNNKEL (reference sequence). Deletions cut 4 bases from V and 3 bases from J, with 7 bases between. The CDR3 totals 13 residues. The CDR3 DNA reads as TGTGCCAGCAGCCCCCCTAGCTACAATGAGCAGTTCTTC. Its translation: CASSPPSYNEQFF.

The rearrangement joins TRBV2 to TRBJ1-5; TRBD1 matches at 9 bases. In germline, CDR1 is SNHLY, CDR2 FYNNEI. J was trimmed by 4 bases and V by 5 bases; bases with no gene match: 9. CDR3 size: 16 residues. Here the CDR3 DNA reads TGTGCCAGCAGTATGGACAGGGGTTTTGGTAATCAGCCCCAGCATTTT. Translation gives CASSMDRGFGNQPQHF.

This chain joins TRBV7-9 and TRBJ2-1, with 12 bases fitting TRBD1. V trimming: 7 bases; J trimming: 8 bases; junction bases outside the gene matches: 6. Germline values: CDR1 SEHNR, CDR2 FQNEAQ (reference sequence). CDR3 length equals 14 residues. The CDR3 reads CASIRGQGADEQFF. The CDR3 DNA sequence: TGTGCCAGCATCCGGGGACAGGGGGCGGATGAGCAGTTCTTC.